This TCR beta chain was found in a study of human CD4 T cells and Enterobacteriaceae (dated by TCRdb to 2018 to 2020). Overall study results and their limits: The reactivity of ex vivo clonotypes was inferred solely through the matching of nucleotide sequences to CFSE-low cultures from the same donors. Ex vivo, broadly cross-reactive clonotypes were observed to appear more expanded than specific clonotypes, with about 55% of the 19 and about 60% of the roughly 34 being found within the top 5%.

As regards this clone: It has no known antigen specificity. No base-level quality is on record; no much larger clone is a single base apart.

Memory CD4+ T cells were FACS-sorted on a FACSAria III to over 95% purity as all CD4+ cells other than CD45RA+CCR7+CD95- naive cells. Healthy donor blood was obtained from blood donation centers in Switzerland. Total CD4+ T cells and monocytes were enriched by positive selection with CD4 and CD14 magnetic microbeads. Before sorting, CD8+, CD14+, CD16+, CD56+, CD19+ and CD25-bright cells were excluded. In a couple of blood donors, total memory CD4+ T cells were sequenced directly ex vivo to assess in vivo expansion of bacteria-reactive clonotypes. Peripheral blood mononuclear cells were isolated from donor blood using Ficoll-Paque Plus. Deep-level sequencing was performed on ex vivo total memory CD4+ samples, with a detection sensitivity of one cell in 200,000. The QIAamp DNA Micro Kit was used to extract genomic DNA from cell pellets, and the quantity and purity of the genomic DNA were checked by spectrophotometry. Amplification of TCR Vbeta CDR3 regions was performed with the immunoSEQ multiplex PCR assay. The amplicons were sequenced on the Illumina HiSeq platform. Each retrieved sequence was 87 nucleotides long and included the CDR3 region. On the authors' methods: A clonotype was defined as a unique productive TCR Vbeta nucleotide sequence, quantified by productive template frequency from ImmunoSEQ Analyzer V3.0. A threshold set at the top 5th percentile of each frequency-ranked repertoire was used to define expanded clonotypes. The R package fossil was used to compute repertoire overlap as Chao-Jaccard, and the R package MASS was used to visualize the overlap by nonmetric multidimensional scaling. Entries here come from immuneACCESS through TCRdb and include only in-frame sequences with V and J called. Some clones fail to appear in such tables; in the studies checked, an unresolved V gene covers under half of the shortfall, and the cause of the remainder is unknown. That table furnishes V, J and clone size, whereas the DNA furnished D and trimming. The sample data list about 25,000 clones, and approximately 81% of these were observed just once. The ten largest make up around 0.88% of the sample.

V and J are truncated by 6 bases and 1 base respectively, leaving an intervening sequence of 12 bases. CDR1 and CDR2, per the germline V gene (reference sequence), are GTSNPN and SVGIG. Its CDR3 holds 13 amino acids, cysteine through phenylalanine. Only the CDR3 part of the read is kept: 39 bases, read in frame from the first base. The TCR originated in a human donor in good health. The sequencing sample was made of memory CD4+ T cells from blood. This specimen's cell subset or site label, interpreted: total memory CD4 T cells sorted directly ex vivo, unstimulated. The chain joins TRBV30 to TRBJ1-2; TRBD1 is perhaps the D gene, given 6 matching bases. Here the CDR3 is given as CACRDKRNYGYTF. The nucleotide sequence is TGTGCCTGTCGGGACAAACGTAACTATGGCTACACCTTC.